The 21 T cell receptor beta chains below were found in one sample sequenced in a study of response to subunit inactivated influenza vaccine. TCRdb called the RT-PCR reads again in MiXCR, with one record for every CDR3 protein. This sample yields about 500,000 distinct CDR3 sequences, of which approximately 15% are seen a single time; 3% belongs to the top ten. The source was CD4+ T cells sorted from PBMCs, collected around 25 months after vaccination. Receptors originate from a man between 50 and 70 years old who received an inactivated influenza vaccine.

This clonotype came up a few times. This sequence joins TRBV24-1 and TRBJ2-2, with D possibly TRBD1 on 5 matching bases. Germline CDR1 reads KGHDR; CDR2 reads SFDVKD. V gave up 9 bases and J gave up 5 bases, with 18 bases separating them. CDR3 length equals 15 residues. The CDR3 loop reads CATSSLGRETGELFF. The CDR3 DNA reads TGTGCCACCTCCAGCTTGGGGCGAGAAACCGGGGAGCTGTTTTTT.

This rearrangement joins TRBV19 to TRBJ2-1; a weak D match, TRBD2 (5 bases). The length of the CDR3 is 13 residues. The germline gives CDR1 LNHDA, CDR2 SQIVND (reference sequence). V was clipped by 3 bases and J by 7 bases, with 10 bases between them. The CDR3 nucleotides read TGTGCCAGTAGTATCCTTAGCGAGAATGAGCAGTTCTTC. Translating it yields CASSILSENEQFF.

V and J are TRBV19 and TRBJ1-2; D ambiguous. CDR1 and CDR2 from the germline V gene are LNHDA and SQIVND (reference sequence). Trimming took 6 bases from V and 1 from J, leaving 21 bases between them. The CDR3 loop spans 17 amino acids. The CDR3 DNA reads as TGTGCCAGTAGACGAGGGATACAGTGGGGAGTTAACTATGGCTACACCTTC. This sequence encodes CASRRGIQWGVNYGYTF.

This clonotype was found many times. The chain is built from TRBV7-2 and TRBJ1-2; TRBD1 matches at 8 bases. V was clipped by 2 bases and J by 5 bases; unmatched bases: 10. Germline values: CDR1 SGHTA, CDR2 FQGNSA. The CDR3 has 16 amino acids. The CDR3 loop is CASSLTVTGGRYGYTF. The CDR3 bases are TGTGCCAGCAGCTTAACCGTTACAGGGGGAAGATATGGCTACACCTTC.

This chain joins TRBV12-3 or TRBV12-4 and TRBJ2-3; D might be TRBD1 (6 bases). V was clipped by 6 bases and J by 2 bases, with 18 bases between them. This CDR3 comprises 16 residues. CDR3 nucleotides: TGTGCCAGCAGGCTGTCTGGGACACACTACACAGATACGCAGTATTTT. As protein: CASRLSGTHYTDTQYF.

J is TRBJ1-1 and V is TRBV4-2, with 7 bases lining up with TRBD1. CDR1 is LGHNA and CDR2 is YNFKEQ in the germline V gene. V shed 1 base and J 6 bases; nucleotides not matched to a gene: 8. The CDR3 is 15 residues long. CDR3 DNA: TGTGCCAGCAGCCAAGGCAAAGGACAGGACTCTGAAGCTTTCTTT. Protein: CASSQGKGQDSEAFF.

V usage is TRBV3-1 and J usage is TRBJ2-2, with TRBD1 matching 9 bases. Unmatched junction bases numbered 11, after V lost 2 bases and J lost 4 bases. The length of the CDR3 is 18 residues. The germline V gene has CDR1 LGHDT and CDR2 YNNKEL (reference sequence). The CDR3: CASSQHAVGTGPTGELFF. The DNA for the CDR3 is TGTGCCAGCAGCCAACATGCCGTCGGGACAGGGCCCACCGGGGAGCTGTTTTTT. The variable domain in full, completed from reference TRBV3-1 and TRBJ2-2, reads DTAVSQTPKYLVTQMGNDKSIKCEQNLGHDTMYWYKQDSKKFLKIMFSYNNKELIINETVPNRFSPKSPDKAHLNLHINSLELGDSAVYFCASSQHAVGTGPTGELFFGEGSRLTVL.

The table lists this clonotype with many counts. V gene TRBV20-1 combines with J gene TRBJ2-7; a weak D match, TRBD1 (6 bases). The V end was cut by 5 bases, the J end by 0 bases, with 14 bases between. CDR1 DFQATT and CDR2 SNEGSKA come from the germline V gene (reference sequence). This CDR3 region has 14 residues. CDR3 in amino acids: CSARDGQSSYEQYF. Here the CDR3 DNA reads TGCAGTGCTCGCGACGGACAGAGCTCCTACGAGCAGTACTTC.

The CDR3, as DNA: TGTGCCAGCTCACCACTAGCTGAGAATGAGCAGTTCTTC. It is translated as CASSPLAENEQFF. The gene calls are TRBV18 and TRBJ2-1; D is undetermined. Germline V gives CDR1 KGHSH, CDR2 LQKENI. The CDR3 length is 13 residues. Trimming removed 1 base at V and 7 bases at J, with 8 bases between.

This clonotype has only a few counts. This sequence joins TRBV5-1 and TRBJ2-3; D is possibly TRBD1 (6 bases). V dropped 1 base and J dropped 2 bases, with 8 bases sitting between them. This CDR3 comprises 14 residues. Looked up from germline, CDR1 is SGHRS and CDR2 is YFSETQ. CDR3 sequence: CASSLHRDTDTQYF. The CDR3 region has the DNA TGCGCCAGCAGCTTGCACAGGGACACAGATACGCAGTATTTT.

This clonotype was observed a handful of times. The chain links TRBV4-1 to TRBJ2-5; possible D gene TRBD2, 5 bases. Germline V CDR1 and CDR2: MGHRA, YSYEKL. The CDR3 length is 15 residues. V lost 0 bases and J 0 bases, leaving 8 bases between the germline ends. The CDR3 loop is CASSQEGLNQETQYF. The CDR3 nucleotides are TGCGCCAGCAGCCAAGAAGGACTGAACCAAGAGACCCAGTACTTC.

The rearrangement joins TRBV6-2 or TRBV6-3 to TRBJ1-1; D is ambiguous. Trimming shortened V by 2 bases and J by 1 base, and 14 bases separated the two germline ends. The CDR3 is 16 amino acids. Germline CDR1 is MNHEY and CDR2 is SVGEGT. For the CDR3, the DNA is TGTGCCAGCAGTTACGAGGTAATGAAGGCGAACACTGAAGCTTTCTTT. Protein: CASSYEVMKANTEAFF.

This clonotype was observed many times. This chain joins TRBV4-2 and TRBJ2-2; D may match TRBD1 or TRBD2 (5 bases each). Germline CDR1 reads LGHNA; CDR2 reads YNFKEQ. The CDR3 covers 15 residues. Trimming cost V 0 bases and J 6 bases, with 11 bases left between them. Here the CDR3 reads CASSQDVGVPGELFF. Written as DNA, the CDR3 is TGTGCCAGCAGCCAAGATGTGGGGGTTCCCGGGGAGCTGTTTTTT.

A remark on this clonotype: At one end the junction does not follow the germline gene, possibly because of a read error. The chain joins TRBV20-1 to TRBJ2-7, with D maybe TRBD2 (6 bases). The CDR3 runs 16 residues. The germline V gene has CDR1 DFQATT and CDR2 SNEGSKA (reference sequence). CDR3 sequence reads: CCAREVHGGRRDEQYF. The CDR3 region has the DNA TGCTGTGCTAGAGAGGTACATGGTGGTAGGCGGGATGAGCAGTACTTC.

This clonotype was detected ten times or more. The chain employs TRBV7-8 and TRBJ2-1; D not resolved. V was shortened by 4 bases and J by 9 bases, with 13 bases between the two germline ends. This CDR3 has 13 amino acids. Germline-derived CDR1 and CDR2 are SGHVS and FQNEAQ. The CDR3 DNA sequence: TGTGCCAGCAGCTCGGCCTCTGTGGGTGAGCAGTTCTTC. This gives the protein CASSSASVGEQFF.

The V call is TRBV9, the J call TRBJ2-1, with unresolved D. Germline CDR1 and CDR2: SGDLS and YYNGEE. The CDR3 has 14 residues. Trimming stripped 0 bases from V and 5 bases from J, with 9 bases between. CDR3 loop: CASSVGSKDNEQFF. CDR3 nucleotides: TGTGCCAGCAGCGTAGGGAGTAAGGACAATGAGCAGTTCTTC.

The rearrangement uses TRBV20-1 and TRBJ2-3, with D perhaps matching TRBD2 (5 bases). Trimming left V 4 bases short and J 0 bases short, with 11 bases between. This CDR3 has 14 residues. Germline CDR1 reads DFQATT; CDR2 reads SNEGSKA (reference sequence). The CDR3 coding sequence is TGCAGTGCTATACCGGGAAGGAGCACAGATACGCAGTATTTT. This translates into CSAIPGRSTDTQYF.

This CDR3 reads CASSLVRAGYEQYF. The CDR3 DNA reads TGTGCCAGCAGCTTAGTAAGGGCCGGCTACGAGCAGTACTTC. The gene calls are TRBV7-2 and TRBJ2-7; D is unresolved. V was clipped by 1 base and J by 3 bases, with 10 bases between them. This CDR3 region has 14 residues. CDR1 SGHTA and CDR2 FQGNSA come from the germline V gene. Drawing the rest from reference TRBV7-2 and TRBJ2-7, the complete variable domain is GAGVSQSPSNKVTEKGKDVELRCDPISGHTALYWYRQSLGQGLEFLIYFQGNSAPDKSGLPSDRFSAERTGGSVSTLTIQRTQQEDSAVYLCASSLVRAGYEQYFGPGTRLTVT.

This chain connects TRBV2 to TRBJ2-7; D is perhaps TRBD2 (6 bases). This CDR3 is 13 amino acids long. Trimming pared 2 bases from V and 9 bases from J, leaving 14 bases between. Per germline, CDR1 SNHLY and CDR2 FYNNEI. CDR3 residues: CASSETSGLGQYF. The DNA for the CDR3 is TGTGCCAGCAGTGAAACGAGCGGGTTGGGGCAGTACTTC.

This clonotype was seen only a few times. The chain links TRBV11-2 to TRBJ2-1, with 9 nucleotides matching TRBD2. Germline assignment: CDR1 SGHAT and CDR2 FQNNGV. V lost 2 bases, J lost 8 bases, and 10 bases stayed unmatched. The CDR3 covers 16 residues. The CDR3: CASSLSGTSKIDEQFF. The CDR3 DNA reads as TGTGCCAGCAGCTTATCCGGGACTAGCAAAATCGATGAGCAGTTCTTC.

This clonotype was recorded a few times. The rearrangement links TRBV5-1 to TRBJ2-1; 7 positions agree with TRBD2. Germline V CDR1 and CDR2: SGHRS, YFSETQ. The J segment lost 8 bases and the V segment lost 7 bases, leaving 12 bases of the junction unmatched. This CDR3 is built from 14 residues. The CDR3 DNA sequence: TGCGCCAGCTCCCGTGGGGGGGGTTACGATGAGCAGTTCTTC. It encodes CASSRGGGYDEQFF.